The next 27 T cell receptor beta chains were all read from a single sample in a study of blood T cell repertoires in COVID-19. Generated by immunoSEQ multiplex PCR, the TCRdb table keeps only in-frame clones and is missing some. The sample gives some 35,000 clones, about nine tenths of which show up once; less than 8% is in the top ten. The source material was peripheral blood. The receptors derive from a human donor in a cohort sampled during active COVID-19.

The chain combines TRBV6-5 with TRBJ1-2, with 10 bases lining up with TRBD1. The CDR3 is 14 residues long. The V and J ends lost 5 bases and 7 bases, in that order; junction bases with no gene match: 7. Germline V lookup: CDR1 MNHEY, CDR2 SVGAGI. DNA of the CDR3: TGTGCCAGCAGTCGACAGGGGGCGGTTAGTGGCTACACCTTC. Its translation is CASSRQGAVSGYTF.

The V call is TRBV6-5, the J call TRBJ2-7; a possible D gene is TRBD1 (6 bases). V was pared by 5 bases and J by 2 bases, with 13 bases between. CDR1 and CDR2 (germline): MNHEY, SVGAGI. This CDR3 region has 14 residues. CDR3 residues: CASSNRVSTYEQYF. CDR3 nucleotide sequence: TGTGCCAGCAGTAACAGGGTTAGCACCTACGAGCAGTACTTC.

The J gene is TRBJ1-1, the V gene TRBV5-5, with D possibly TRBD1 on 6 matching bases. V lost 0 bases, J lost 6 bases, and 12 bases lay in between. Germline V CDR1 and CDR2: SGHKS, YYEKEE (reference sequence). This CDR3 has 14 residues. CDR3 amino acids: CASSLGRGWAEAFF. The DNA for the CDR3 is TGTGCCAGCAGCTTGGGCAGGGGATGGGCTGAAGCTTTCTTT.

The gene calls are TRBV5-1 and TRBJ2-3; D may be TRBD2 (5 bases). CDR3 length: 13 residues. V lost 5 bases, J lost 3 bases, and 10 bases lay in between. Germline V lookup: CDR1 SGHRS, CDR2 YFSETQ. This chain's CDR3 is CASRPGETDTQYF. The DNA for the CDR3 is TGCGCCAGCAGGCCCGGGGAGACAGATACGCAGTATTTT.

The genes are TRBV9 and TRBJ2-7; tentative D call: TRBD1 (5 bases). Deletions cut 0 bases from V and 2 bases from J, with 9 bases between. Germline assignment: CDR1 SGDLS and CDR2 YYNGEE. CDR3 length equals 14 residues. The CDR3 DNA sequence: TGTGCCAGCAGCGTAGGGGGCGGCACCTACGAGCAGTACTTC. As protein: CASSVGGGTYEQYF.

Turning to this clone: The sample has other DNA sequences that encode this CDR3 too. The chain links TRBV9 to TRBJ2-2; D remains unclear. This CDR3 is 12 amino acids long. From germline, CDR1 is SGDLS and CDR2 YYNGEE. The V and J ends lost 4 bases and 2 bases respectively, with 3 bases between them. This CDR3 reads CASSLNTGELFF. CDR3 nucleotides: TGTGCCAGCAGCCTTAACACCGGGGAGCTGTTTTTT.

The CDR3: CASSPQKTQYF. The CDR3 nucleotides are TGTGCCAGCAGTCCCCAGAAGACCCAGTACTTC. V gene TRBV28 combines with J gene TRBJ2-5; no definite D call. CDR1 and CDR2 (germline): MDHEN, SYDVKM. V shed 5 bases and J shed 6 bases, with 7 bases lying between them. This CDR3 comprises 11 residues. Full variable domain (remainder filled in from reference TRBV28 and TRBJ2-5): DVKVTQSSRYLVKRTGEKVFLECVQDMDHENMFWYRQDPGLGLRLIYFSYDVKMKEKGDIPEGYSVSREKKERFSLILESASTNQTSMYLCASSPQKTQYFGPGTRLLVL.

The CDR3 spells CASSLEAGSPIYEQYF. CDR3 nucleotides: TGCGCCAGCAGCTTGGAGGCAGGGTCACCTATATACGAGCAGTACTTC. V gene TRBV5-1 combines with J gene TRBJ2-7; D might be TRBD1 (5 bases). The CDR3 has 16 residues. Trimming removed 0 bases at V and 4 bases at J, with 17 bases between. CDR1 and CDR2 (germline): SGHRS, YFSETQ.

This chain uses TRBV4-1 with TRBJ1-5; TRBD1 might be the D (5 bases). V lost 4 bases to trimming and J lost 1 base, with 11 bases between them. This CDR3 has 15 amino acids. The germline CDR1 and CDR2 sequences are MGHRA and YSYEKL. CDR3 loop: CASSPKGQSNQPQHF. DNA of the CDR3: TGCGCCAGCAGCCCCAAGGGGCAGAGCAATCAGCCCCAGCATTTT.

The chain uses TRBV7-2 and TRBJ2-2, with no clear D. The germline CDR1 and CDR2 sequences are SGHTA and FQGNSA. CDR3 length: 16 amino acids. V lost 0 bases and J 0 bases, leaving 8 bases between the germline ends. CDR3 loop: CASSLAPSPNTGELFF. Written as DNA, the CDR3 is TGTGCCAGCAGCTTAGCGCCCAGTCCGAACACCGGGGAGCTGTTTTTT.

The chain links TRBV7-9 to TRBJ1-6; possible D gene TRBD1, 5 bases. Germline V gene data show CDR1 as SEHNR and CDR2 as FQNEAQ (reference sequence). Trimming took 2 bases from V and 7 from J, leaving 6 bases between them. The CDR3 has 13 amino acids. This CDR3 reads CASSLQGNSPLHF. CDR3 nucleotides: TGTGCCAGCAGCTTACAGGGAAATTCACCCCTCCACTTT.

The CDR3 DNA reads TGTGCCAGCAGCAAGGGTGGGGGGATAACGGAGACCCAGTACTTC. Translating it yields CASSKGGGITETQYF. The chain links TRBV5-6 to TRBJ2-5, with D perhaps matching TRBD2 (6 bases). The V and J ends lost 4 bases and 5 bases respectively, with 18 bases between them. The CDR3 extends over 15 amino acids. The germline CDR1 and CDR2 sequences are SGHDT and YYEEEE.

The CDR3: CASSVGTEVGYTF. The DNA for the CDR3 is TGTGCCAGCAGCGTAGGGACAGAGGTGGGCTACACCTTC. This chain uses TRBV7-9 with TRBJ1-2; 7 bases are a match to TRBD1. With 5 bases clipped from V and 8 bases from J, the junction kept 8 bases outside the gene matches. The CDR3 extends over 13 amino acids. CDR1 and CDR2 from the germline V gene are SEHNR and FQNEAQ (reference sequence). Full variable domain (missing parts from reference TRBV7-9 and TRBJ1-2): DTGVSQNPRHKITKRGQNVTFRCDPISEHNRLYWYRQTLGQGPEFLTYFQNEAQLEKSRLLSDRFSAERPKGSFSTLEIQRTEQGDSAMYLCASSVGTEVGYTFGSGTRLTVV.

The V gene is TRBV6-2 or TRBV6-3, the J gene TRBJ2-1; D is perhaps TRBD2 (5 bases). CDR1 is MNHEY and CDR2 is SVGEGT in the germline V gene. The CDR3 loop spans 19 amino acids. Trimming took off 0 bases at V and 0 bases at J, with 18 bases between the two ends. The CDR3 sequence: CASSYSISTGSSSYNEQFF. The CDR3 nucleotides read TGTGCCAGCAGTTACTCGATTTCGACGGGGTCGAGCTCCTACAATGAGCAGTTCTTC.

The chain carries TRBV6-5 and TRBJ1-2, with D tentatively TRBD1 (5 bases). Germline V gene lookup returns CDR1 MNHEY and CDR2 SVGAGI. Trimming removed 4 bases from V and 6 bases from J, with 12 bases in between. This CDR3 has 13 amino acids. The CDR3 spells CASSWRGVNGYTF. As DNA, the CDR3 is TGTGCCAGCAGTTGGCGGGGGGTAAATGGCTACACCTTC.

The chain links TRBV20-1 to TRBJ2-1, with 7 bases matching TRBD2. The CDR3 covers 11 residues. The germline V gene has CDR1 DFQATT and CDR2 SNEGSKA (reference sequence). V was clipped by 8 bases and J by 6 bases; unmatched bases: 4. Here the CDR3 DNA reads TGCAGTCTCACTAGCGTCAATGAGCAGTTCTTC. Its translation: CSLTSVNEQFF.

The chain recombines TRBV5-4 with TRBJ2-7; D perhaps matches TRBD2 (5 bases). V lost 4 bases, J lost 0 bases, and 11 bases lay in between. The length of the CDR3 is 14 residues. Germline V lookup: CDR1 SGHNT, CDR2 YYREEE (reference sequence). CDR3 sequence: CASSKIGSSYEQYF. The CDR3 DNA reads TGTGCCAGCAGCAAGATTGGGAGCTCCTACGAGCAGTACTTC.

The gene calls are TRBV28 and TRBJ1-2; tentatively, D is TRBD1 (6 bases). There are 13 residues in the CDR3. V was cut by 7 bases and J by 7 bases, with 16 bases left in between. Germline CDR1 reads MDHEN; CDR2 reads SYDVKM. The CDR3: CASTGASLPGYTF. The CDR3 region has the DNA TGTGCCAGCACAGGGGCTTCCCTTCCTGGCTACACCTTC.

The chain uses TRBV10-1 and TRBJ2-5; 7 bases are shared with TRBD1. Unmatched junction bases numbered 18, after V lost 3 bases and J lost 5 bases. This CDR3 spans 18 amino acids. The germline CDR1 and CDR2 sequences are WNHNN and SYGVQD (reference sequence). The CDR3 region is CASSEMPRPGQKLETQYF. The CDR3 nucleotides read TGCGCCAGCAGTGAAATGCCGAGACCGGGACAGAAATTGGAGACCCAGTACTTC.

This chain joins TRBV5-6 and TRBJ2-7; TRBD2 is a possible D gene (6 bases). The CDR3 runs 14 residues. Germline V gene sequence: CDR1 SGHDT, CDR2 YYEEEE. V dropped 0 bases and J dropped 2 bases, with 9 bases sitting between them. For the CDR3, the DNA is TGTGCCAGCAGCTTGGGGACGGGAGCCTACGAGCAGTACTTC. Residues: CASSLGTGAYEQYF.

This clone was seen more than once but under ten times. The genes are TRBV6-1 and TRBJ1-5; D gene uncertain. CDR1 is MNHNS, CDR2 SASEGT, per germline. CDR3 length: 14 residues. Trimming took off 0 bases at V and 10 bases at J, with 13 bases between the two ends. The CDR3 DNA follows: TGTGCCAGCAGTGAAGCGCTCTCGCGGTATCCCCAGCATTTT. Residues: CASSEALSRYPQHF.

The rearrangement links TRBV28 to TRBJ2-1, with TRBD2 matching 13 bases. CDR1 is MDHEN and CDR2 is SYDVKM in the germline V gene. Losses at the gene ends were 4 bases for V and 0 bases for J; bases not matched to a gene: 9. This CDR3 has 19 amino acids. The CDR3 region is CASSSQTSGRKSSYNEQFF. DNA of the CDR3: TGTGCCAGCAGTTCCCAGACTAGCGGGAGGAAGAGCTCCTACAATGAGCAGTTCTTC.

The chain carries TRBV7-9 and TRBJ2-7, with D unclear. This CDR3 has 10 residues. V was cut by 5 bases and J by 9 bases, with 8 bases left in between. The V gene's germline CDR1 is SEHNR and CDR2 FQNEAQ (reference sequence). CDR3 nucleotides: TGTGCCAGCAGCCCGCCCGGGCAGTACTTC. Its protein product is CASSPPGQYF.

The chain recombines TRBV2 with TRBJ2-5; possible D gene TRBD2, 6 bases. The CDR3 runs 13 residues. The V end lost 5 bases, the J end lost 3 bases, and 10 bases lay between the germline ends. Looked up from germline, CDR1 is SNHLY and CDR2 is FYNNEI. The CDR3 DNA sequence: TGTGCCAGCAGTCGGGAGCTCGAAGAGACCCAGTACTTC. Its protein product is CASSRELEETQYF. The full variable domain, completed using reference TRBV2 and TRBJ2-5, is EPEVTQTPSHQVTQMGQEVILRCVPISNHLYFYWYRQILGQKVEFLVSFYNNEISEKSEIFDDQFSVERPDGSNFTLKIRSTKLEDSAMYFCASSRELEETQYFGPGTRLLVL.

The CDR3 DNA reads as TGTGCCAGCAGCGTAGCTCCGGCAGCCCCAAGCGGTGAAAAACTGTTTTTT. Protein sequence: CASSVAPAAPSGEKLFF. This rearrangement joins TRBV9 to TRBJ1-4; D remains unclear. This CDR3 has 17 amino acids. Trimming took off 0 bases at V and 7 bases at J, with 19 bases between the two ends. Germline V gene lookup returns CDR1 SGDLS and CDR2 YYNGEE.

The chain links TRBV19 to TRBJ1-1; 9 positions match TRBD1. Trimming cost V 5 bases and J 4 bases; bases outside gene matches: 5. Per the germline V gene, CDR1 is LNHDA and CDR2 is SQIVND (reference sequence). The CDR3 is 14 amino acids. The CDR3 loop is CASSPQGAGTEAFF. The CDR3 bases are TGTGCCAGTAGTCCACAGGGGGCGGGCACTGAAGCTTTCTTT.

The rearrangement uses TRBV9 and TRBJ2-3; 14 positions match TRBD2. CDR1 is SGDLS, CDR2 YYNGEE, per germline. V was pared by 0 bases and J by 4 bases, with 4 bases of the junction left unmatched. The CDR3 is 17 residues long. The CDR3 coding sequence is TGTGCCAGCAGCGTAGAGGGACTAGCGGGAGCGGCAGATACGCAGTATTTT. Encoded protein: CASSVEGLAGAADTQYF.